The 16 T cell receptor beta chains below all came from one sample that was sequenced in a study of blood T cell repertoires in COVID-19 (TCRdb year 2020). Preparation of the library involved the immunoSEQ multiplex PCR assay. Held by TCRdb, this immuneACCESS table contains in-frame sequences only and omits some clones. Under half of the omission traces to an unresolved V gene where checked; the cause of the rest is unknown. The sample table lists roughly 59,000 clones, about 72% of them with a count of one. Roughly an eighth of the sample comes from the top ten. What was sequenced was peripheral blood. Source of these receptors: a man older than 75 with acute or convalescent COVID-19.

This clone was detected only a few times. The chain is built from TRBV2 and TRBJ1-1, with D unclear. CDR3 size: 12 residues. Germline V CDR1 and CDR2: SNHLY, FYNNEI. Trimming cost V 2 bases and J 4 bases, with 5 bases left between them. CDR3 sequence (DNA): TGTGCCAGCAGTGAACTTCGCACTGAAGCTTTCTTT. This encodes CASSELRTEAFF.

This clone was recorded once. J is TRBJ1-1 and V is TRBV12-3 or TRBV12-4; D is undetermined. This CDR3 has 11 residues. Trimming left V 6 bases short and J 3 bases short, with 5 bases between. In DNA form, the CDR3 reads TGTGCCAGCAGGAGGGACACTGAAGCTTTCTTT. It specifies CASRRDTEAFF.

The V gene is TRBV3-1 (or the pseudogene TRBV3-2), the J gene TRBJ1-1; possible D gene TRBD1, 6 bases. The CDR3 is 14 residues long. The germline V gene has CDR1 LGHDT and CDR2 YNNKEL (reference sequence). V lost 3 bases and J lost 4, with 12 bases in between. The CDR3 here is CASSQGGAGTEAFF. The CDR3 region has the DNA TGTGCCAGCAGCCAGGGGGGGGCCGGCACTGAAGCTTTCTTT.

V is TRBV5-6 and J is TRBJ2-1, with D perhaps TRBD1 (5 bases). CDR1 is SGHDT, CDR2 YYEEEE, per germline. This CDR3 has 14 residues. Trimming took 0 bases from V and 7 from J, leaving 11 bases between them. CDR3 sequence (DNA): TGTGCCAGCAGCTTGGTGGGGCCTAGGAATGAGCAGTTCTTC. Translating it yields CASSLVGPRNEQFF.

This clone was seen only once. As DNA, the CDR3 is TGCGCCAGCAGCCTCGGGACTAGGACGAGAGAGACCCAGTACTTC. Protein: CASSLGTRTRETQYF. This rearrangement joins TRBV5-1 to TRBJ2-5; TRBD2 matches 8 bases. CDR3 length equals 15 residues. V was pared by 4 bases and J by 4 bases, with 9 bases of the junction left unmatched. CDR1 and CDR2 from the germline V gene are SGHRS and YFSETQ.

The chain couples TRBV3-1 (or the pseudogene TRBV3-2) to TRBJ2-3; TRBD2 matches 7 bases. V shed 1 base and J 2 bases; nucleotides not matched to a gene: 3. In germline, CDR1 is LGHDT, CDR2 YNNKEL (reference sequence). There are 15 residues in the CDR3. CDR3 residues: CASSQGGLPTDTQYF. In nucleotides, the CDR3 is TGTGCCAGCAGCCAAGGGGGACTACCCACAGATACGCAGTATTTT.

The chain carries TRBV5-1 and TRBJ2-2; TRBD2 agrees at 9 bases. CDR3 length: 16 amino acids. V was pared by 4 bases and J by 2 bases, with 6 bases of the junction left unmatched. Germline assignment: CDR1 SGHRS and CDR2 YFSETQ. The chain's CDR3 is CASSTTSGVNTGELFF. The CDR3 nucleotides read TGCGCCAGCAGCACGACTAGCGGAGTCAACACCGGGGAGCTGTTTTTT.

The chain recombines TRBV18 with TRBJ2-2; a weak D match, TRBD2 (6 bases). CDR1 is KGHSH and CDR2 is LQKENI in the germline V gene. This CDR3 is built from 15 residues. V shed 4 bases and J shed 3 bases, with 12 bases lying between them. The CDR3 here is CASSRSGSDTGELFF. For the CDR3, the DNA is TGTGCCAGCTCACGCTCCGGGAGCGACACCGGGGAGCTGTTTTTT.

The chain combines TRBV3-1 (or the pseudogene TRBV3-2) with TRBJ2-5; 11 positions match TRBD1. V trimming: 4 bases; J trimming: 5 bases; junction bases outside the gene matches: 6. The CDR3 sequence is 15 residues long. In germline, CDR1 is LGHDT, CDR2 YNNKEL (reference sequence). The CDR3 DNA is TGTGCCAGCAGCCTCCGGACAGGGGGCCAGGAGACCCAGTACTTC. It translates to CASSLRTGGQETQYF.

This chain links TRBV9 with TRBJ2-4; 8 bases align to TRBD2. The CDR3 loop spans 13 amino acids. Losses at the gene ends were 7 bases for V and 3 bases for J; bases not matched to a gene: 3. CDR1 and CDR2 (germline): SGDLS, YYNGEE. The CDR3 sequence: CASSAGDKNIQYF. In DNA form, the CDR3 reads TGTGCCAGCTCAGCGGGAGACAAAAACATTCAGTACTTC.

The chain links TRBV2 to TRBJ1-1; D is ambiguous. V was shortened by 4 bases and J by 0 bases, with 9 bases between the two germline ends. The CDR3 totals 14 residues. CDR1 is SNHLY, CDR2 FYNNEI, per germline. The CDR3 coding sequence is TGTGCCAGCAGTGCGAACATCCTGAACACTGAAGCTTTCTTT. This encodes CASSANILNTEAFF.

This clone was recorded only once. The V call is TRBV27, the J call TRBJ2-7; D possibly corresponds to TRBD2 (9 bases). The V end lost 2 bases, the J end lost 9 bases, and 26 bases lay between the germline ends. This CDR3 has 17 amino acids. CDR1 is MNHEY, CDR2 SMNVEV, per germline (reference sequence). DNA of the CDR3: TGTGCCAGCAGTTTAACAGGGGGGAAGACCTATAGCGGGAGGCAGTACTTC. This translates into CASSLTGGKTYSGRQYF.

The CDR3 bases are TGTGCCAGCAGCGTAGAGGGCGGCGGGAGGTGGGAGACCCAGTACTTC. Its translation: CASSVEGGGRWETQYF. V gene TRBV9 combines with J gene TRBJ2-5; 8 bases are shared with TRBD2. CDR3 length equals 16 residues. In germline, CDR1 is SGDLS, CDR2 YYNGEE. V lost 0 bases and J lost 5; bases outside the gene matches: 9.

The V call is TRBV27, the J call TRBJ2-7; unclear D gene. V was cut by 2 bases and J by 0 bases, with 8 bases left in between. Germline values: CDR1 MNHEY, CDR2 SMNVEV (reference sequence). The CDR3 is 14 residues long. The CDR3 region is CASSLGQSSYEQYF. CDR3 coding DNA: TGTGCCAGCAGTTTAGGGCAGAGCTCCTACGAGCAGTACTTC.

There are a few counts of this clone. DNA for the CDR3: TGTGCCAGCAGTGATCCCAGGACTGAAGCTTTCTTT. Its protein product is CASSDPRTEAFF. The gene calls are TRBV2 and TRBJ1-1; D not resolved. Trimming cost V 3 bases and J 5 bases, with 7 bases left between them. This CDR3 comprises 12 residues. Germline V CDR1 and CDR2: SNHLY, FYNNEI.

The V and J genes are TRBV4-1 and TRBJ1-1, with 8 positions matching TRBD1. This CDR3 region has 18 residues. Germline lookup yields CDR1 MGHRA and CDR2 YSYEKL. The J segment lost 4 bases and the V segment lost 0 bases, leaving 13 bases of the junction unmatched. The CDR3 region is CASSQDVNRGIKGTEAFF. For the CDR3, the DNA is TGCGCCAGCAGCCAAGATGTTAACAGGGGGATAAAGGGCACTGAAGCTTTCTTT.